Below, 19 T cell receptor beta chains from the same sample are listed, as sequenced in a study of CD8+ T cells in alopecia areata. Treatment reported: oral pan-JAK inhibitor, 5-10 mg twice daily. Extracted from the samples, RNA was reverse transcribed into cDNA to serve as the sequencing template. Here immunoSEQ multiplex PCR was the method, and the copy in TCRdb shows in-frame clones only, minus some. The profile shows about 74,000 clones, over 25% of them singletons. Sequencing was performed on CD8+ T cells sorted from blood, taken at week 4, from a patient treated with tofacitinib. The receptors were sampled from a human donor with alopecia areata.

This clone came up a few times. The chain uses TRBV29-1 and TRBJ1-2; D gene uncertain. The germline CDR1 and CDR2 sequences are SQVTM and ANQGSEA. Trimming left V 2 bases short and J 4 bases short, with 8 bases between. The length of the CDR3 is 12 residues. The CDR3 sequence: CSVEFPVYGYTF. CDR3 bases: TGCAGCGTTGAATTTCCAGTCTATGGCTACACCTTC. Drawing the rest from reference TRBV29-1 and TRBJ1-2, the complete variable domain is SAVISQKPSRDICQRGTSLTIQCQVDSQVTMMFWYRQQPGQSLTLIATANQGSEATYESGFVIDKFPISRPNLTFSTLTVSNMSPEDSSIYLCSVEFPVYGYTFGSGTRLTVV.

This clone was detected only a few times. The chain uses TRBV9 and TRBJ2-1; unclear D gene. V dropped 0 bases and J dropped 7 bases, with 11 bases sitting between them. Germline V CDR1 and CDR2: SGDLS, YYNGEE. This CDR3 comprises 14 residues. The CDR3 DNA sequence: TGTGCCAGCAGCGTAGCGGGTAGCATGAATGAGCAGTTCTTC. Translated: CASSVAGSMNEQFF.

The chain has TRBV29-1 and TRBJ1-2; the D gene is possibly TRBD1 (6 bases). Germline V gene data show CDR1 as SQVTM and CDR2 as ANQGSEA. The CDR3 is made up of 13 amino acids. V lost 4 bases and J 3 bases, leaving 12 bases between the germline ends. The CDR3 here is CSVALEGDYGYTF. Written as DNA, the CDR3 is TGCAGCGTTGCTCTTGAGGGGGACTATGGCTACACCTTC. Using reference TRBV29-1 and TRBJ1-2 for the parts outside the CDR3, the full variable domain is SAVISQKPSRDICQRGTSLTIQCQVDSQVTMMFWYRQQPGQSLTLIATANQGSEATYESGFVIDKFPISRPNLTFSTLTVSNMSPEDSSIYLCSVALEGDYGYTFGSGTRLTVV.

This rearrangement joins TRBV5-1 to TRBJ2-7; 10 nucleotides line up with TRBD1. The germline V gene has CDR1 SGHRS and CDR2 YFSETQ. J gave up 3 bases and V 3 bases, and 6 bases lay outside the gene matches. This CDR3 is 15 amino acids long. The CDR3 nucleotides read TGCGCCAGCAGCTACGAGACAGGGGGCTACTACGAGCAGTACTTC. Its translation is CASSYETGGYYEQYF.

The chain employs TRBV7-6 and TRBJ2-1; D not certain. Germline V gene data show CDR1 as SGHVS and CDR2 as FNYEAQ. The CDR3 covers 12 residues. The V end was cut by 5 bases, the J end by 7 bases, with 9 bases between. The CDR3 sequence is CASSPIRNEQFF. CDR3 in DNA: TGTGCCAGCAGCCCGATTAGGAATGAGCAGTTCTTC.

The gene calls are TRBV29-1 and TRBJ2-2; tentative D call: TRBD1 (6 bases). V was clipped by 5 bases and J by 4 bases, with 11 bases between them. Germline assignment: CDR1 SQVTM and CDR2 ANQGSEA. This CDR3 spans 13 amino acids. The chain's CDR3 is CSVQGSGTGELFF. CDR3 DNA sequence: TGCAGCGTTCAGGGGTCCGGCACCGGGGAGCTGTTTTTT.

This clone was recorded a few times. V is TRBV29-1 and J is TRBJ2-2; 11 positions match TRBD2. This CDR3 has 14 amino acids. The V gene end was trimmed by 4 bases and the J gene end by 3 bases; junction bases not matched to a gene: 1. Germline V gene lookup returns CDR1 SQVTM and CDR2 ANQGSEA. CDR3 residues: CSVGTSGYTGELFF. CDR3 coding DNA: TGCAGCGTTGGGACTAGCGGGTACACCGGGGAGCTGTTTTTT.

This clone was seen more than once but under ten times. The rearrangement uses TRBV4-2 and TRBJ2-3; D is unclear. The germline gives CDR1 LGHNA, CDR2 YNFKEQ. Between the trimmed V and J ends, which lost 4 bases and 1 base, there was a span of 9 bases. This CDR3 has 14 residues. As DNA, the CDR3 is TGTGCCAGCAGCCTTCGTGGGGGCACAGATACGCAGTATTTT. Protein sequence: CASSLRGGTDTQYF.

Turning to this clone: Sequence at one end of the junction differs from germline and may be a read error. This chain links TRBV2 with TRBJ2-3; D is possibly TRBD2 (5 bases). The CDR3 sequence is 12 residues long. Germline loops: CDR1 SNHLY, CDR2 FYNNEI. In DNA, the CDR3 is TGTGCCAGCAGTGACGGAGGCCTGGGATTCCCTTTT. As protein: CASSDGGLGFPF.

The gene calls are TRBV29-1 and TRBJ2-7; TRBD2 aligns across 9 bases. Germline loops: CDR1 SQVTM, CDR2 ANQGSEA. V was clipped by 0 bases and J by 2 bases; unmatched bases: 8. CDR3 length: 16 residues. In nucleotides, the CDR3 is TGCAGCGTTGAAGACGCACTAGCGGGCCGTACCTACGAGCAGTACTTC. Translation: CSVEDALAGRTYEQYF.

This clone showed up just a few times. This chain links TRBV7-9 with TRBJ2-3; D call uncertain. Germline CDR1 reads SEHNR; CDR2 reads FQNEAQ (reference sequence). The V end lost 5 bases, the J end lost 6 bases, and 12 bases lay between the germline ends. This CDR3 is 13 amino acids long. CDR3 amino acids: CASSPSPWDTQYF. In nucleotides, the CDR3 is TGTGCCAGCAGCCCATCCCCCTGGGATACGCAGTATTTT.

A few counts support this clone. This rearrangement joins TRBV10-3 to TRBJ2-7, with 8 bases aligning to TRBD2. Germline trimming cut 9 bases from V and 6 bases from J; bases unmatched to any gene: 7. Germline V gives CDR1 ENHRY, CDR2 SYGVKD. The CDR3 has 12 amino acids. The CDR3: CAIQREGREQYF. Written as DNA, the CDR3 is TGTGCCATACAACGGGAGGGCCGCGAGCAGTACTTC.

This clone has just a few counts. This chain joins TRBV2 and TRBJ2-2; D remains unclear. CDR1 and CDR2 from the germline V gene are SNHLY and FYNNEI. The CDR3 contains 16 residues. V was cut by 5 bases and J by 6 bases, with 19 bases left in between. As DNA, the CDR3 is TGTGCCAGCAGTCTCTGGACCAGGAACGGCGCCGGGGAGCTGTTTTTT. This codes for CASSLWTRNGAGELFF.

This clone was recorded a few times. The rearrangement uses TRBV5-6 and TRBJ2-7; weak D call: TRBD2 (6 bases). In germline, CDR1 is SGHDT, CDR2 YYEEEE. The CDR3 sequence is 14 residues long. Trimming shortened V by 3 bases and J by 1 base, and 11 bases separated the two germline ends. The CDR3: CASSSGLSSYEQYF. Written as DNA, the CDR3 is TGTGCCAGCAGCTCGGGACTTTCGTCCTACGAGCAGTACTTC.

This clone was recorded a few times. This chain links TRBV30 with TRBJ1-1; D is ambiguous. The CDR3 spans 12 residues. Between the trimmed V and J ends, which lost 3 bases and 1 base, there was a span of 6 bases. The germline V gene has CDR1 GTSNPN and CDR2 SVGIG (reference sequence). CDR3 amino acids: CAWSPGNTEAFF. CDR3 nucleotides: TGTGCCTGGAGCCCAGGGAACACTGAAGCTTTCTTT.

This clone has just a few counts. The V gene is TRBV14, the J gene TRBJ2-5, with D perhaps TRBD1 (6 bases). Trimming cost V 3 bases and J 5 bases, with 13 bases left between them. This CDR3 has 14 amino acids. Germline V CDR1 and CDR2: SGHDN, FVKESK. The CDR3 DNA follows: TGTGCCAGCAGCCAGCAGGGGTCATGGGAGACCCAGTACTTC. It yields the protein CASSQQGSWETQYF. The complete variable domain, with remaining parts taken from reference TRBV14 and TRBJ2-5, reads EAGVTQFPSHSVIEKGQTVTLRCDPISGHDNLYWYRRVMGKEIKFLLHFVKESKQDESGMPNNRFLAERTGGTYSTLKVQPAELEDSGVYFCASSQQGSWETQYFGPGTRLLVL.

This clone was detected a few times. The chain is built from TRBV7-6 and TRBJ1-1; the D gene is possibly TRBD1 (5 bases). From germline, CDR1 is SGHVS and CDR2 FNYEAQ. With 1 base removed from V and 1 base from J, the gap between germline ends came to 10 bases. The CDR3 sequence is 15 residues long. CDR3 residues: CASSLVPRANTEAFF. Here the CDR3 DNA reads TGTGCCAGCAGCTTAGTTCCCAGGGCGAACACTGAAGCTTTCTTT.

CDR3 in DNA: TGTGCCTGGAGCACCGCTGTCCACACTGAAGCTTTCTTT. Translating gives CAWSTAVHTEAFF. The chain is built from TRBV30 and TRBJ1-1; D ambiguous. The CDR3 sequence is 13 residues long. Germline CDR1 is GTSNPN and CDR2 is SVGIG (reference sequence). V shed 3 bases and J shed 3 bases, with 11 bases lying between them. The full variable domain, with the rest looked up from reference TRBV30 and TRBJ1-1, is SQTIHQWPATLVQPVGSPLSLECTVEGTSNPNLYWYRQAAGRGLQLLFYSVGIGQISSEVPQNLSASRPQDRQFILSSKKLLLSDSGFYLCAWSTAVHTEAFFGQGTRLTVV.

J is TRBJ1-4 and V is TRBV30; 9 bases are a match to TRBD1. Germline CDR1 reads GTSNPN; CDR2 reads SVGIG (reference sequence). The trim removed 3 bases at V and 8 bases at J, leaving 7 bases unmatched. The CDR3 covers 14 residues. The CDR3 nucleotides read TGTGCCTGGAGCGAGACCGGGACAGGGGAAAAACTGTTTTTT. This encodes CAWSETGTGEKLFF.